This T cell receptor beta chain emerged from a study of cytomegalovirus exposure and HLA in healthy donors. The primer mix had 60 Vbeta and 13 Jbeta primers. Sequencing used immunoSEQ multiplex PCR; TCRdb keeps in-frame clones, though not all of them. Of 150,000 to 200,000 clones in the sample, about four fifths are singletons; the top ten hold about 0.36%. V gave up 4 bases and J gave up 3 bases; unmatched junction bases: 5. Per the germline V gene, CDR1 is SNHLY and CDR2 is FYNNEI. This CDR3 is 15 amino acids long. The clonotype comes from a male donor in good health and CMV-seropositive. Sequenced: PBMCs. This sequence joins TRBV2 and TRBJ2-2, with TRBD2 matching 7 bases. CDR3 loop: CASSVPSGYTGELFF. The DNA of the CDR3 is TGTGCCAGCAGTGTCCCTAGCGGATACACCGGGGAGCTGTTTTTT.